This TCR beta chain was sequenced in a study of shared clonotypes between healthy human individuals. Execution of the assay was at deep level. Clones were read by immunoSEQ multiplex PCR, and TCRdb kept only the in-frame ones, dropping some. The sample shows about 1.1 million clones, around three quarters of them seen only once. V was pared by 5 bases and J by 6 bases, with 19 bases between. The germline V gene has CDR1 SEHNR and CDR2 FQNEAQ (reference sequence). This CDR3 is 16 amino acids long. The chain joins TRBV7-9 to TRBJ2-2; possibly TRBD1 for D (7 bases). Sequencing was performed on memory CD4+ T cells from PBMCs. Subset indicated: CD45RA-negative fraction. The clonotype originates from a man aged 18 to 35 in good health. Some clones in this sample may be carry-over from other donors' samples. The CDR3 loop is CASSQTSGGSPGELFF. The DNA of the CDR3 is TGTGCCAGCAGCCAAACCTCAGGGGGGAGTCCCGGGGAGCTGTTTTTT.